This entry lists 15 T cell receptor beta chains sequenced from one sample in a study of blood T cell repertoires in COVID-19. Profiling relied on immunoSEQ multiplex PCR, and the TCRdb table lists in-frame clones only, not all of them. The sample carries 45,000 or so clones, about 84% recorded once. The sample was peripheral blood. The receptors here all came from a woman aged 55-69 years with acute or convalescent COVID-19.

This chain uses TRBV10-1 with TRBJ2-3, with a weak D call TRBD2 (5 bases). Germline V gives CDR1 WNHNN, CDR2 SYGVQD (reference sequence). This CDR3 region has 16 residues. V gave up 1 base and J gave up 1 base, with 12 bases separating them. The CDR3 region is CASSELGSSGTDTQYF. The CDR3 DNA is TGCGCCAGCAGTGAGTTGGGGAGCTCTGGCACAGATACGCAGTATTTT.

The chain couples TRBV9 to TRBJ1-1; TRBD1 agrees at 8 bases. This CDR3 is 18 amino acids long. The V gene end was trimmed by 2 bases and the J gene end by 4 bases; junction bases not matched to a gene: 16. Germline V gives CDR1 SGDLS, CDR2 YYNGEE. The CDR3 loop is CASSVGTGGPLSGTEAFF. The CDR3, as DNA: TGTGCCAGCAGCGTCGGTACAGGGGGGCCGCTGTCGGGCACTGAAGCTTTCTTT.

The CDR3 DNA follows: TGTGCCAGCAGCCGCGGGGGGGGGATAGATACGCAGTATTTT. It encodes CASSRGGGIDTQYF. The chain combines TRBV6-6 with TRBJ2-3, with TRBD2 matching over 9 bases. V shed 6 bases and J 5 bases; nucleotides not matched to a gene: 6. The CDR3 loop spans 14 amino acids. Germline V gene data show CDR1 as MNHNY and CDR2 as SVGAGI (reference sequence).

This clone was seen a few times. The chain is built from TRBV7-2 and TRBJ1-5; D remains ambiguous. This CDR3 region has 13 residues. V gave up 2 bases and J gave up 4 bases, with 6 bases separating them. From germline, CDR1 is SGHTA and CDR2 FQGNSA. This chain's CDR3 is CASSLQKNQPQHF. The CDR3, as DNA: TGTGCCAGCAGCTTACAAAAAAATCAGCCCCAGCATTTT.

The gene calls are TRBV2 and TRBJ1-4, with 8 bases lining up with TRBD1. Trimming at V came to 3 bases and at J to 3 bases, leaving 3 bases not matched to a gene. Germline V CDR1 and CDR2: SNHLY, FYNNEI. The CDR3 runs to 15 residues. This chain's CDR3 is CASSDFRGPNEKLFF. DNA of the CDR3: TGTGCCAGCAGTGATTTCAGGGGGCCTAATGAAAAACTGTTTTTT.

As for this clone: The junction does not match germline at one end; this may be a read error. The chain carries TRBV20-1 and TRBJ2-3; 11 bases fit TRBD2. This CDR3 spans 15 amino acids. Germline assignment: CDR1 DFQATT and CDR2 SNEGSKA (reference sequence). CDR3 nucleotide sequence: TGCAGTGCTAGTGAAAAGACTAGCGGGATTGGGTCCGTGGTTTTT. It is translated as CSASEKTSGIGSVVF.

This chain connects TRBV2 to TRBJ2-2; TRBD2 is a possible D gene (6 bases). Germline V gene lookup returns CDR1 SNHLY and CDR2 FYNNEI. The CDR3 runs 15 residues. V shed 6 bases and J shed 3 bases, with 14 bases lying between them. CDR3 coding DNA: TGTGCCAGCAGAAGTCTGGGGGGAGACACCGGGGAGCTGTTTTTT. Its translation is CASRSLGGDTGELFF.

The genes are TRBV5-5 and TRBJ2-5; TRBD2 might be the D (6 bases). The V end lost 1 base, the J end lost 5 bases, and 15 bases lay between the germline ends. There are 15 residues in the CDR3. The germline CDR1 and CDR2 sequences are SGHKS and YYEKEE (reference sequence). The CDR3 sequence: CASSLRSRDWETQYF. In DNA form, the CDR3 reads TGTGCCAGCAGCTTGCGTTCCAGGGACTGGGAGACCCAGTACTTC.

Notes on this clone: The sample contains more than one DNA sequence encoding this CDR3. The V and J genes are TRBV7-9 and TRBJ1-1, with 7 positions matching TRBD1. The V gene's germline CDR1 is SEHNR and CDR2 FQNEAQ (reference sequence). There are 14 residues in the CDR3. J was trimmed by 8 bases and V by 5 bases; bases with no gene match: 11. This CDR3 reads CASSKDRTSLEAFF. In nucleotides, the CDR3 is TGTGCCAGCAGCAAGGACAGGACGAGCCTAGAAGCTTTCTTT. The variable domain in full, completed from reference TRBV7-9 and TRBJ1-1, reads DTGVSQNPRHKITKRGQNVTFRCDPISEHNRLYWYRQTLGQGPEFLTYFQNEAQLEKSRLLSDRFSAERPKGSFSTLEIQRTEQGDSAMYLCASSKDRTSLEAFFGQGTRLTVV.

The chain recombines TRBV6-4 with TRBJ2-1; TRBD1 is a possible D gene (6 bases). The ends were cut back, 0 bases at V and 7 bases at J, with 10 bases in the middle. Germline CDR1 is MRHNA and CDR2 is SNTAGT. The CDR3 contains 14 residues. This CDR3 is CASSDSGARNEQFF. The CDR3, as DNA: TGTGCCAGCAGTGACTCGGGGGCCCGTAATGAGCAGTTCTTC.

The genes are TRBV11-2 and TRBJ2-3, with TRBD1 identical over 9 bases. CDR1 SGHAT and CDR2 FQNNGV come from the germline V gene. J was trimmed by 3 bases and V by 1 base; bases with no gene match: 5. The CDR3 consists of 16 residues. The DNA for the CDR3 is TGTGCCAGCAGCTTAGGGACAGGGGCCTGGACAGATACGCAGTATTTT. Protein: CASSLGTGAWTDTQYF.

J is TRBJ1-6 and V is TRBV5-1; 8 bases match TRBD1. With 0 bases clipped from V and 8 bases from J, the junction kept 1 base outside the gene matches. Germline V gene data show CDR1 as SGHRS and CDR2 as YFSETQ. CDR3 length: 14 amino acids. DNA for the CDR3: TGCGCCAGCAGCTTGGAGACAGGGGATTCACCCCTCCACTTT. This sequence encodes CASSLETGDSPLHF.

This clone was found a few times. The rearrangement uses TRBV18 and TRBJ1-3; D gene ambiguous. The germline gives CDR1 KGHSH, CDR2 LQKENI. V dropped 3 bases and J dropped 0 bases, with 9 bases sitting between them. The CDR3 covers 15 residues. In DNA form, the CDR3 reads TGTGCCAGCTCACCGAGATTAGACTCTGGAAACACCATATATTTT. It yields the protein CASSPRLDSGNTIYF.

The chain couples TRBV25-1 to TRBJ1-6, with D possibly TRBD1 on 5 matching bases. This CDR3 is built from 17 residues. The V end was cut by 3 bases, the J end by 1 base, with 13 bases between. CDR1 and CDR2 from the germline V gene are MGHDK and SYGVNS. The CDR3 sequence is CASSDNRPESYNSPLHF. For the CDR3, the DNA is TGTGCCAGCAGTGATAACAGGCCCGAATCCTATAATTCACCCCTCCACTTT.

The J gene is TRBJ2-1, the V gene TRBV5-6, with D unresolved. The CDR3 length is 11 residues. Germline values: CDR1 SGHDT, CDR2 YYEEEE. V gave up 4 bases and J gave up 10 bases, with 9 bases separating them. CDR3 loop: CASSARREQFF. The CDR3 DNA is TGTGCCAGCAGCGCGCGAAGAGAGCAGTTCTTC.